One sample yielded the 20 T cell receptor beta chains listed below, sequenced in a study of CD4 T cells in relation to SARS-CoV-2 and coronaviruses. The unexposed donors gave CD4+ T cells in about 2010-2019, prior to COVID-19. The table came from immunoSEQ multiplex PCR; TCRdb's copy has only in-frame clones and leaves some out. Seen here are roughly 68,000 clones, 90% to 95% observed once, and the top ten hold around 0.21%. What was sequenced was naive CD4+ T cells from PBMCs. Documented subset: naive CD4+ T cells isolated by negative enrichment. These receptors were collected from a human donor in good health.

In DNA, the CDR3 is TGTGCCAGCAGCCTACAGGGGGCGGGTGGTGAAGCTTTCTTT. Translation: CASSLQGAGGEAFF. V and J are TRBV7-9 and TRBJ1-1; 9 positions match TRBD1. CDR3 length: 14 residues. Per germline, CDR1 SEHNR and CDR2 FQNEAQ (reference sequence). The V gene end was trimmed by 5 bases and the J gene end by 7 bases; junction bases not matched to a gene: 8.

The chain employs TRBV18 and TRBJ2-3; 13 positions match TRBD2. Trimming took 1 base from V and 15 from J; bases not matched to a gene: 10. Germline CDR1 KGHSH, CDR2 LQKENI. There are 15 residues in the CDR3. The CDR3 DNA reads TGTGCCAGCTCACCACTCGGACTAGCGGGAGCCGATCGATATTTT. Translating gives CASSPLGLAGADRYF. Full variable domain (remainder filled in from reference TRBV18 and TRBJ2-3): NAGVMQNPRHLVRRRGQEARLRCSPMKGHSHVYWYRQLPEEGLKFMVYLQKENIIDESGMPKERFSAEFPKEGPSILRIQQVVRGDSAAYFCASSPLGLAGADRYFGPGTRLTVL.

The rearrangement joins TRBV4-1 to TRBJ2-3, with a possible D match to TRBD1 (5 bases). In germline, CDR1 is MGHRA, CDR2 YSYEKL. Trimming left V 3 bases short and J 3 bases short, with 7 bases between. The CDR3 has 13 residues. The CDR3 region has the DNA TGCGCCAGCAGCCAGCAGGGTACAGATACGCAGTATTTT. This gives the protein CASSQQGTDTQYF.

The chain links TRBV5-1 to TRBJ2-7; tentative D call: TRBD2 (5 bases). The CDR3 has 16 amino acids. Trimming stripped 0 bases from V and 7 bases from J, with 20 bases between. The V gene's germline CDR1 is SGHRS and CDR2 YFSETQ. This CDR3 reads CASSLAISAGIGEQYF. As DNA, the CDR3 is TGCGCCAGCAGCTTGGCCATTAGCGCCGGAATAGGAGAGCAGTACTTC.

V gene TRBV5-5 combines with J gene TRBJ1-2; D is undetermined. The germline gives CDR1 SGHKS, CDR2 YYEKEE (reference sequence). This CDR3 has 15 amino acids. Trimming stripped 0 bases from V and 1 base from J, with 10 bases between. CDR3: CASSLAGTFNYGYTF. The CDR3 DNA sequence: TGTGCCAGCAGCTTGGCGGGAACATTTAACTATGGCTACACCTTC.

The chain links TRBV10-3 to TRBJ2-2; possibly TRBD2 for D (7 bases). The V end was cut by 8 bases, the J end by 4 bases, with 14 bases between. CDR1 and CDR2 (germline): ENHRY, SYGVKD. The CDR3 extends over 14 amino acids. In DNA form, the CDR3 reads TGTGCCATCGGGGGGGGCAGGGTCACCGGGGAGCTGTTTTTT. Its protein is CAIGGGRVTGELFF.

J is TRBJ1-1 and V is TRBV10-3; 7 bases agree with TRBD1. J gave up 3 bases and V 1 base, and 5 bases lay outside the gene matches. The CDR3 sequence is 15 residues long. Germline V gene data show CDR1 as ENHRY and CDR2 as SYGVKD. Here the CDR3 DNA reads TGTGCCATCAGTGAGTTTCCTGACAGGGACACTGAAGCTTTCTTT. Translating gives CAISEFPDRDTEAFF.

The gene calls are TRBV15 and TRBJ2-2; D gene ambiguous. Germline loops: CDR1 LNHNV, CDR2 YYDKDF (reference sequence). Trimming removed 1 base at V and 6 bases at J, with 6 bases between. CDR3 length: 13 residues. CDR3 in amino acids: CATSRARAGELFF. DNA of the CDR3: TGTGCCACCAGCAGAGCCCGGGCCGGGGAGCTGTTTTTT. Combining the CDR3 with reference TRBV15 and TRBJ2-2 gives the whole variable domain DAMVIQNPRYQVTQFGKPVTLSCSQTLNHNVMYWYQQKSSQAPKLLFHYYDKDFNNEADTPDNFQSRRPNTSFCFLDIRSPGLGDTAMYLCATSRARAGELFFGEGSRLTVL.

The CDR3 sequence: CASSPPAASGNEQFF. The CDR3 DNA sequence: TGTGCCAGCTCACCACCGGCGGCTAGCGGCAATGAGCAGTTCTTC. V is TRBV18 and J is TRBJ2-1; 7 positions agree with TRBD2. With V trimmed by 0 bases and J by 6 bases, 5 bases remained unmatched. The CDR3 is 15 amino acids. Germline CDR1 KGHSH, CDR2 LQKENI.

The chain employs TRBV28 and TRBJ2-7; 8 bases are shared with TRBD2. CDR3 length: 16 residues. V dropped 6 bases and J dropped 7; count of bases not matched to a gene: 17. CDR1 and CDR2 from the germline V gene are MDHEN and SYDVKM. The CDR3 is CASSPPGGGPSREQYF. CDR3 bases: TGTGCCAGCAGCCCCCCGGGCGGGGGGCCCTCCCGAGAGCAGTACTTC.

The gene calls are TRBV5-1 and TRBJ1-1; 9 nucleotides agree with TRBD1. The CDR3 sequence is 15 residues long. V lost 3 bases to trimming and J lost 3 bases; unmatched junction nucleotides: 6. CDR1 and CDR2 (germline): SGHRS, YFSETQ. As DNA, the CDR3 is TGCGCCAGCAGCTCCAACAGGGGGCGGGACACTGAAGCTTTCTTT. It encodes CASSSNRGRDTEAFF. The full variable domain, rest sourced from reference TRBV5-1 and TRBJ1-1, is KAGVTQTPRYLIKTRGQQVTLSCSPISGHRSVSWYQQTPGQGLQFLFEYFSETQRNKGNFPGRFSGRQFSNSRSEMNVSTLELGDSALYLCASSSNRGRDTEAFFGQGTRLTVV.

The rearrangement joins TRBV5-5 to TRBJ2-5; D is perhaps TRBD2 (6 bases). The V gene lost 1 base and the J gene lost 2 bases, with 9 bases spanning the gap. Germline CDR1 is SGHKS and CDR2 is YYEKEE (reference sequence). The CDR3 has 14 residues. CDR3 sequence: CASSLLGGQETQYF. The CDR3 region has the DNA TGTGCCAGCAGCTTGTTGGGGGGACAAGAGACCCAGTACTTC.

The chain is built from TRBV15 and TRBJ2-7; 10 bases are shared with TRBD2. Germline trimming cut 0 bases from V and 2 bases from J; bases unmatched to any gene: 10. This CDR3 has 18 residues. In germline, CDR1 is LNHNV, CDR2 YYDKDF (reference sequence). In DNA, the CDR3 is TGTGCCACCAGCAGAGATCAGGGGACTAGCGCCAAGGCCTACGAGCAGTACTTC. Translation gives CATSRDQGTSAKAYEQYF.

The rearrangement links TRBV5-1 to TRBJ1-1; D uncertain. Looked up from germline, CDR1 is SGHRS and CDR2 is YFSETQ. The V gene lost 0 bases and the J gene lost 4 bases, with 13 bases spanning the gap. This CDR3 spans 15 amino acids. The CDR3 protein is CASSLATGSLTEAFF. For the CDR3, the DNA is TGCGCCAGCAGCTTGGCCACCGGGAGTCTCACTGAAGCTTTCTTT.

The chain uses TRBV7-3 and TRBJ2-3, with D uncertain. CDR1 and CDR2 (germline): SGHTA, FQGTGA. The CDR3 contains 14 residues. V lost 1 base and J lost 2, with 7 bases in between. CDR3 in amino acids: CASSLSLHTDTQYF. In DNA, the CDR3 is TGTGCCAGCAGCTTAAGTCTCCACACAGATACGCAGTATTTT.

This clone was detected only once. An end of the junction differs from the germline gene, which may be a read error. V is TRBV6-5 and J is TRBJ1-1; perhaps TRBD1 as D (5 bases). This CDR3 is built from 13 residues. Germline V gene lookup returns CDR1 MNHEY and CDR2 SVGAGI. This CDR3 is CASSLGLNTEAFF. The CDR3 nucleotides read TGTGCCAGTAGTTTGGGGCTGAACACTGAAGCTTTCTTT.

This chain uses TRBV6-5 with TRBJ2-3; D gene ambiguous. Trimming left V 2 bases short and J 4 bases short, with 4 bases between. This CDR3 region has 12 residues. Germline CDR1 and CDR2: MNHEY and SVGAGI. CDR3 amino acids: CASSYQSDTQYF. In DNA form, the CDR3 reads TGTGCCAGCAGTTACCAGTCAGATACGCAGTATTTT.

The genes are TRBV5-1 and TRBJ1-3, with 7 bases lining up with TRBD1. Per the germline V gene, CDR1 is SGHRS and CDR2 is YFSETQ. This CDR3 is built from 14 residues. The junction had 4 bases not matched to a gene; V was cut back by 4 bases and J by 3 bases. The CDR3 here is CASSMGTVGNTIYF. CDR3 coding DNA: TGCGCCAGCAGCATGGGGACAGTTGGAAACACCATATATTTT.

The J gene is TRBJ2-1, the V gene TRBV28; D call uncertain. Germline V gene lookup returns CDR1 MDHEN and CDR2 SYDVKM. The CDR3 is 13 amino acids. With 7 bases removed from V and 3 bases from J, the gap between germline ends came to 10 bases. The CDR3 region has the DNA TGTGCCAGCAAGGGCGGTTACTACAATGAGCAGTTCTTC. This translates into CASKGGYYNEQFF. Filled out from reference TRBV28 and TRBJ2-1, the complete variable domain reads DVKVTQSSRYLVKRTGEKVFLECVQDMDHENMFWYRQDPGLGLRLIYFSYDVKMKEKGDIPEGYSVSREKKERFSLILESASTNQTSMYLCASKGGYYNEQFFGPGTRLTVL.

The chain carries TRBV9 and TRBJ1-3; no reliable D call. The CDR3 is 11 amino acids. Deletions cut 1 base from V and 8 bases from J, with 4 bases between. The germline V gene has CDR1 SGDLS and CDR2 YYNGEE. CDR3 sequence reads: CASSVTDTIYF. CDR3 coding DNA: TGTGCCAGCAGCGTAACAGACACCATATATTTT.